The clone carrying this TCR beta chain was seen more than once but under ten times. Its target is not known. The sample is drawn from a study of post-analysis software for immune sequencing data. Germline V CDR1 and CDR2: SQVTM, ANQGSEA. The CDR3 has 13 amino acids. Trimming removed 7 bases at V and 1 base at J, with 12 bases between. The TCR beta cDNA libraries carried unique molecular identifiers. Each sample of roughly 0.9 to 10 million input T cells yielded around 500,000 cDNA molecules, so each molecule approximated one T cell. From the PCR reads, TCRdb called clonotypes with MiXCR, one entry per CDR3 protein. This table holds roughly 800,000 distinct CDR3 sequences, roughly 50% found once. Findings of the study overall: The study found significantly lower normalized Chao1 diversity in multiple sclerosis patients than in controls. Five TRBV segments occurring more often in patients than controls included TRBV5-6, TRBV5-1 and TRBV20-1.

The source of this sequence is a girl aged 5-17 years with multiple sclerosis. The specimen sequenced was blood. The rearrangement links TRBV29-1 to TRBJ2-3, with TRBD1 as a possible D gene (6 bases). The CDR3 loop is CSGNRAGTDTQYF. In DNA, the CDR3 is TGCAGCGGCAACAGGGCCGGCACAGATACGCAGTATTTT.